The entry that follows covers one T cell receptor beta chain sequence. The data were taken from a study of cytomegalovirus exposure and HLA in healthy donors. TCRdb keeps only in-frame clones here, not all; method: immunoSEQ multiplex PCR. This sample has 100,000 to 150,000 clones, with 89% found just once. Input material: PBMCs. The sequence was obtained from a young woman in good health and CMV-seronegative.

CDR3 coding DNA: TGCGCCAGCAGCACCGCGACCTTGGAGGAGCAGTACTTC. This encodes CASSTATLEEQYF. The chain joins TRBV5-1 to TRBJ2-7; D is unclear. CDR3 size: 13 residues. V lost 4 bases and J lost 7, with 15 bases in between. Germline CDR1 and CDR2: SGHRS and YFSETQ.